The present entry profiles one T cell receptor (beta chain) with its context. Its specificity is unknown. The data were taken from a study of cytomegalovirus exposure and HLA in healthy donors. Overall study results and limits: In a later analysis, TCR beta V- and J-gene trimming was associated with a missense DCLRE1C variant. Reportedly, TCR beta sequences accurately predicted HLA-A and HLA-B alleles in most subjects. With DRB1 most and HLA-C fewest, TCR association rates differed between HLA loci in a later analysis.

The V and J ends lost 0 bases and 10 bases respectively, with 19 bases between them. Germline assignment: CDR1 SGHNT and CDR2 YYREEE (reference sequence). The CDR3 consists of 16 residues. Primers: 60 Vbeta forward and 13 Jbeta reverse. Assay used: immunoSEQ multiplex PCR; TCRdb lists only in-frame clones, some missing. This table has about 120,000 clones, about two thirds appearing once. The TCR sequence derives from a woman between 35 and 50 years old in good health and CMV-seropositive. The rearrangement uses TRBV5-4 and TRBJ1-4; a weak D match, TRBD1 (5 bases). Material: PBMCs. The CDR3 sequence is CASSLAGGGTGGKLFF. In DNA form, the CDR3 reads TGTGCCAGCAGCTTGGCGGGAGGAGGGACGGGTGGAAAACTGTTTTTT.